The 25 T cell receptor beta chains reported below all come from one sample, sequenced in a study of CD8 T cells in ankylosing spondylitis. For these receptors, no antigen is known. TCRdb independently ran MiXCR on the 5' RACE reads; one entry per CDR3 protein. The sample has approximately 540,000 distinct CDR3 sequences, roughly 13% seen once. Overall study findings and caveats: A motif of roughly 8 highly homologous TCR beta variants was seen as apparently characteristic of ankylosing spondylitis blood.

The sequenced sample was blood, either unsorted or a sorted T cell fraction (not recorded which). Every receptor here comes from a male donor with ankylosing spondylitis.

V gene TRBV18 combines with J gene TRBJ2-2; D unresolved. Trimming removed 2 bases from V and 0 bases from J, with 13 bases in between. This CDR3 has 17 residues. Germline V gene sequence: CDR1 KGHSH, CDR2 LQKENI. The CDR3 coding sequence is TGTGCCAGCTCACCAATCTACGGATACGCGAACACCGGGGAGCTGTTTTTT. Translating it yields CASSPIYGYANTGELFF.

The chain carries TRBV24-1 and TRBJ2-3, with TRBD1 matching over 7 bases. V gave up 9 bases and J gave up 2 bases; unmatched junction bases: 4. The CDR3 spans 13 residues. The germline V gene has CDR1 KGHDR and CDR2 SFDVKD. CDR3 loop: CATSGQDTDTQYF. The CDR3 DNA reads TGTGCCACCTCCGGACAGGACACAGATACGCAGTATTTT.

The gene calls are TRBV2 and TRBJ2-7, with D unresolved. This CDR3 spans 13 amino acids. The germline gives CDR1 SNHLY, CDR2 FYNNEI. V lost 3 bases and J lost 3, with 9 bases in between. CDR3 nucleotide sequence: TGTGCCAGCAGTGACGGACGGATCTACGAGCAGTACGTC. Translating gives CASSDGRIYEQYV.

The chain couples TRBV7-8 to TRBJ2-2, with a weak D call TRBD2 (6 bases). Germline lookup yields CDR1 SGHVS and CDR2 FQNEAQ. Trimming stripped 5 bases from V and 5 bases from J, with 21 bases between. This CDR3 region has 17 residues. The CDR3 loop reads CASSPGGWGVDTGELFF. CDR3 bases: TGTGCCAGCAGCCCCGGAGGTTGGGGGGTGGATACCGGGGAGCTGTTTTTT.

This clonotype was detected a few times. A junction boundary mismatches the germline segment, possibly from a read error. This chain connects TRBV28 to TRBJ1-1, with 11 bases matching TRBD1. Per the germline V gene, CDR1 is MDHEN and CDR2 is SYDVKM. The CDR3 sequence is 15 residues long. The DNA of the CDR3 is TGTGCCAGCAGTTCGGGGACAGGGGGGAACTCTGAAGCTTTCTTT. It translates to CASSSGTGGNSEAFF.

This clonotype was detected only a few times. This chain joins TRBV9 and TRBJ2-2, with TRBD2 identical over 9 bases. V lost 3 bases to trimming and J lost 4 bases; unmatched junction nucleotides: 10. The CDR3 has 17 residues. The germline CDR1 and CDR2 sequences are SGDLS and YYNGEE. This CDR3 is CASSAPAGGPGTGELFF. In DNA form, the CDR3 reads TGTGCCAGCAGCGCCCCGGCGGGAGGGCCCGGCACCGGGGAGCTGTTTTTT. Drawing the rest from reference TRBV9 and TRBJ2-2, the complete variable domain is DSGVTQTPKHLITATGQRVTLRCSPRSGDLSVYWYQQSLDQGLQFLIQYYNGEERAKGNILERFSAQQFPDLHSELNLSSLELGDSALYFCASSAPAGGPGTGELFFGEGSRLTVL.

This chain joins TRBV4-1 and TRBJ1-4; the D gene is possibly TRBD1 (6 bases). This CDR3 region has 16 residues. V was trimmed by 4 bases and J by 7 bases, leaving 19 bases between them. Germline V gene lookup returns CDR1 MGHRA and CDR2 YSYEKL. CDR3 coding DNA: TGCGCCAGCAGCCTTACCCACAGGGTGGTAGGTGAAAAACTGTTTTTT. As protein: CASSLTHRVVGEKLFF.

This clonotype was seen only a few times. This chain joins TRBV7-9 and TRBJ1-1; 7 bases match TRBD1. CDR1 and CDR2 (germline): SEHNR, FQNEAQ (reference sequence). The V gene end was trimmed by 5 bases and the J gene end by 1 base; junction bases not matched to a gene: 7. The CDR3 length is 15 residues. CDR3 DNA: TGTGCCAGCAGCGAACTACAGGGGACGAACACTGAAGCTTTCTTT. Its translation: CASSELQGTNTEAFF.

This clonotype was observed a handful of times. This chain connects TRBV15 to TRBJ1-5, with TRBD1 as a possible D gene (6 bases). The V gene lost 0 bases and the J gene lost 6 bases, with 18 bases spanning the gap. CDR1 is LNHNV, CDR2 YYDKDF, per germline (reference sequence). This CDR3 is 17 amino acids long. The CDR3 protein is CATSRDPRRGMSQPQHF. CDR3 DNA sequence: TGTGCCACCAGCAGAGACCCGAGGAGGGGGATGAGTCAGCCCCAGCATTTT.

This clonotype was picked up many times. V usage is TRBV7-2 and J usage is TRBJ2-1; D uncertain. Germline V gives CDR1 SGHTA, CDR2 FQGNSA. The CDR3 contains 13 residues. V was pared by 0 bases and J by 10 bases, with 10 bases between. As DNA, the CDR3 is TGTGCCAGCAGCTTAGCCCGGTGGGTAGAGCAGTTCTTC. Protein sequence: CASSLARWVEQFF.

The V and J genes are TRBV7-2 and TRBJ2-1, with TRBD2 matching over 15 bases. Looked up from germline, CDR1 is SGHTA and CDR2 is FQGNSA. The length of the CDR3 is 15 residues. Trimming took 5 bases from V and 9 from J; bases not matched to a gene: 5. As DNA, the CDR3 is TGTGCCAGCAGCCGGACTAGCGGGAGGGCCGGTGAGCAGTTCTTC. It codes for CASSRTSGRAGEQFF. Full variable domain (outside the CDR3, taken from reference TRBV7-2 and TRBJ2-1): GAGVSQSPSNKVTEKGKDVELRCDPISGHTALYWYRQSLGQGLEFLIYFQGNSAPDKSGLPSDRFSAERTGGSVSTLTIQRTQQEDSAVYLCASSRTSGRAGEQFFGPGTRLTVL.

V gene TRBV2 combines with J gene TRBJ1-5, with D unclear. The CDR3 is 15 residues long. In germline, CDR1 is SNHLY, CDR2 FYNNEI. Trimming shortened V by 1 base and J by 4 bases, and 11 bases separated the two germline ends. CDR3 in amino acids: CASSEGPRANQPQHF. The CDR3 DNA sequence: TGTGCCAGCAGTGAAGGACCGCGGGCAAATCAGCCCCAGCATTTT.

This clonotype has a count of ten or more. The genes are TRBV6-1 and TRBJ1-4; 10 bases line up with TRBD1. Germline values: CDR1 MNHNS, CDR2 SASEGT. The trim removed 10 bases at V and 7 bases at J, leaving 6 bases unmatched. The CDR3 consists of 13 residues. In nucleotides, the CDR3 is TGTGCCATCCGGGACAGGGGACGTGAAAAACTGTTTTTT. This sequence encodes CAIRDRGREKLFF.

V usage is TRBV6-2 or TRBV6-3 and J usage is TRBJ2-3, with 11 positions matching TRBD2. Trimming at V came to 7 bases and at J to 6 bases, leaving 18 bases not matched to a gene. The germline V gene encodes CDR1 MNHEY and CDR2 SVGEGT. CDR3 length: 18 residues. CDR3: CASILGRLAGGSSDTQYF. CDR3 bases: TGTGCCAGCATCCTCGGGAGGCTAGCGGGAGGCAGCTCCGATACGCAGTATTTT.

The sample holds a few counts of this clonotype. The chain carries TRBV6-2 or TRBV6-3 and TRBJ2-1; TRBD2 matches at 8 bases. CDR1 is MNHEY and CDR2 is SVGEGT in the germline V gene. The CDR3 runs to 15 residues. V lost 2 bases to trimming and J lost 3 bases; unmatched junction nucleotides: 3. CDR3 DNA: TGTGCCAGCAGTTACACGGGACTAGTCTACAATGAGCAGTTCTTC. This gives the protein CASSYTGLVYNEQFF.

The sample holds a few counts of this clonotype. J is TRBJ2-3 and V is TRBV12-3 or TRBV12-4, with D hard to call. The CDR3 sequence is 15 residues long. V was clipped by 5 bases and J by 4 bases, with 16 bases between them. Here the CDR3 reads CASSIHLGISDTQYF. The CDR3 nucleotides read TGTGCCAGCAGTATCCATCTTGGTATATCAGATACGCAGTATTTT.

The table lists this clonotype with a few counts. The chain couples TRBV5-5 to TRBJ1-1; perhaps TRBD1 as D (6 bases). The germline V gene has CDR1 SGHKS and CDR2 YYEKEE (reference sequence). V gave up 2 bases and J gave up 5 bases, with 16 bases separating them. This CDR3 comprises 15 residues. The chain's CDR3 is CASSFGGGPRTEAFF. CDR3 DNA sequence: TGTGCCAGCAGCTTCGGGGGGGGGCCACGGACTGAAGCTTTCTTT.

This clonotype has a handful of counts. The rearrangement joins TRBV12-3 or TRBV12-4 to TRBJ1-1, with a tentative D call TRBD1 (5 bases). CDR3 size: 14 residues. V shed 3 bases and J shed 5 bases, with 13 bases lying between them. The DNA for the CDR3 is TGTGCCAGCAGTTTCTGGTCGGGGGGAACTGAAGCTTTCTTT. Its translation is CASSFWSGGTEAFF.

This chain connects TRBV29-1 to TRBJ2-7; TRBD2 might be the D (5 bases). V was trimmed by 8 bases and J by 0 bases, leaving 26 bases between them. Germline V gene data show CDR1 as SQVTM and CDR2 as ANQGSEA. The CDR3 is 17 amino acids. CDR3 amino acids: CSSTLWALEGPSYEQYV. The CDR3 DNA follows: TGCAGCTCAACCCTCTGGGCACTAGAGGGTCCCTCCTACGAGCAGTACGTC.

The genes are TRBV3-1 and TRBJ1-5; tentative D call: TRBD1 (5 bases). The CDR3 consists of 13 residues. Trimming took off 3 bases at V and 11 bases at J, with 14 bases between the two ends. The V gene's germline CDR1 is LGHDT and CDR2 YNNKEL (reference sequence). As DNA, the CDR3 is TGTGCCAGCAGCCAGTCAGAGGGGCTGGCCCAGCATTTT. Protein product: CASSQSEGLAQHF.

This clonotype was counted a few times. The chain's CDR3 is CASTLQRYGELFF. The DNA for the CDR3 is TGTGCCAGCACCCTCCAGAGGTACGGGGAGCTGTTTTTT. The chain couples TRBV13 to TRBJ2-2; D ambiguous. Trimming stripped 7 bases from V and 7 bases from J, with 13 bases between. This CDR3 contains 13 residues. In germline, CDR1 is PRHDT, CDR2 FYEKMQ (reference sequence).

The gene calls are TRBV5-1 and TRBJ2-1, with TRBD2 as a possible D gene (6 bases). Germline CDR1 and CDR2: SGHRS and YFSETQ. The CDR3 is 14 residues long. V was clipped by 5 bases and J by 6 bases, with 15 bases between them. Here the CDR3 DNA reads TGCGCCAGCAGAGGGGACTCCTCCACCAATGAGCAGTTCTTC. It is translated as CASRGDSSTNEQFF.

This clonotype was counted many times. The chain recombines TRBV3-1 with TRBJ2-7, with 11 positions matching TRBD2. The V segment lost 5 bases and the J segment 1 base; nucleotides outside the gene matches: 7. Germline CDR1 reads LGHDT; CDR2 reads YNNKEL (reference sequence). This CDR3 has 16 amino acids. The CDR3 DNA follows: TGTGCCAGCAGCGAACTAGCGGGAGTCTCGTCCTACGAGCAGTACTTC. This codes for CASSELAGVSSYEQYF.

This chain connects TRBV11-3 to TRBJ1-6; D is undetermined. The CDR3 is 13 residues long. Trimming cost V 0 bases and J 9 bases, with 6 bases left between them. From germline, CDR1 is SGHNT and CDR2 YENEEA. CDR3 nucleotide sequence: TGTGCCAGCAGCTTAGAAACCGGTTCACCCCTCCACTTT. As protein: CASSLETGSPLHF. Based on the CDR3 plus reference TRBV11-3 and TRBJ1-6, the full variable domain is EAGVVQSPRYKIIEKKQPVAFWCNPISGHNTLYWYLQNLGQGPELLIRYENEEAVDDSQLPKDRFSAERLKGVDSTLKIQPAELGDSAVYLCASSLETGSPLHFGNGTRLTVT.

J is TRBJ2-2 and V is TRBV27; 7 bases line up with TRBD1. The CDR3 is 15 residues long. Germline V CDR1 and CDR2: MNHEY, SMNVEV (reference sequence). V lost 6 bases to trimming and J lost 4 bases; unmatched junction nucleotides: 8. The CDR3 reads CASSRDRVSTGELFF. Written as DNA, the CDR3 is TGTGCCAGCAGCCGCGACAGGGTCTCCACCGGGGAGCTGTTTTTT.